A selection of T cell receptor beta chains follows, all from one sample in a study of blood T cell repertoires in COVID-19. The protocol was immunoSEQ multiplex PCR, while the TCRdb copy is restricted to in-frame clones and leaves out a portion. The sample records over 25,000 clones, 88% being singletons. Sequencing used peripheral blood. Source of these receptors: a woman in her forties or fifties with active COVID-19. Both conserved end residues are part of each CDR3. D genes are given only for firm matches. Expanded clones are given a class, and other clones once, few, many or no size at all.

clone size: NA; D gene: NA; J gene: TRBJ2-7; CDR3 length: 12; V gene: TRBV28; CDR3 protein: CASNKGGYEQYF; CDR3 DNA: TGTGCCAGTAATAAGGGGGGGTACGAGCAGTACTTC
clone size: once; D gene: TRBD1; J gene: TRBJ2-1; CDR3 length: 15; V gene: TRBV7-3; CDR3 protein: CASSSGQGARDEQFF; CDR3 DNA: TGTGCCAGCAGCTCGGGACAGGGGGCCAGGGATGAGCAGTTCTTC
clone size: NA; D gene: TRBD2; J gene: TRBJ2-5; CDR3 length: 15; V gene: TRBV3-1/TRBV3-2; CDR3 protein: CASSKSGGLAGTQYF; CDR3 DNA: TGTGCCAGCAGCAAAAGTGGGGGACTAGCGGGGACCCAGTACTTC
clone size: NA; D gene: NA; J gene: TRBJ1-1; CDR3 length: 14; V gene: TRBV15; CDR3 protein: CATSRDRGVTEAFF; CDR3 DNA: TGTGCCACCAGCAGAGACAGGGGCGTCACTGAAGCTTTCTTT
clone size: NA; D gene: NA; J gene: TRBJ1-3; CDR3 length: 13; V gene: TRBV25-1; CDR3 protein: CASSDTGRNTIYF; CDR3 DNA: TGTGCCAGCAGTGATACAGGGAGAAACACCATATATTTT
clone size: NA; D gene: NA; J gene: TRBJ1-1; CDR3 length: 14; V gene: TRBV19; CDR3 protein: CASSWGGGLPEAFF; CDR3 DNA: TGTGCCAGTAGTTGGGGGGGAGGTCTCCCTGAAGCTTTCTTT
clone size: NA; D gene: NA; J gene: TRBJ2-7; CDR3 length: 14; V gene: TRBV7-9; CDR3 protein: CASSLGVGFGEQYF; CDR3 DNA: TGTGCCAGCAGCTTGGGCGTTGGCTTTGGGGAGCAGTACTTC
clone size: NA; D gene: NA; J gene: TRBJ2-7; CDR3 length: 13; V gene: TRBV7-7; CDR3 protein: CASSLDFPGEQYF; CDR3 DNA: TGTGCCAGCAGCTTGGACTTCCCGGGCGAGCAGTACTTC
clone size: NA; D gene: NA; J gene: TRBJ1-2; CDR3 length: 14; V gene: TRBV5-4; CDR3 protein: CASSLAPGTYGYTF; CDR3 DNA: TGTGCCAGCAGCTTGGCCCCGGGAACCTATGGCTACACCTTC
clone size: few; D gene: NA; J gene: TRBJ2-2; CDR3 length: 15; V gene: TRBV7-9; CDR3 protein: CASSSMQEGGGELFF; CDR3 DNA: TGTGCCAGCAGCTCAATGCAGGAGGGAGGCGGGGAGCTGTTTTTT
clone size: NA; D gene: TRBD1; J gene: TRBJ1-5; CDR3 length: 15; V gene: TRBV19; CDR3 protein: CASTSRTGVLQPQHF; CDR3 DNA: TGTGCCAGTACTTCCAGGACAGGGGTCCTCCAGCCCCAGCATTTT
clone size: few; D gene: NA; J gene: TRBJ2-3; CDR3 length: 13; V gene: TRBV5-1; CDR3 protein: CASSFSGTDTQYF; CDR3 DNA: TGCGCCAGCAGCTTTAGCGGCACAGATACGCAGTATTTT
clone size: NA; D gene: TRBD1; J gene: TRBJ2-1; CDR3 length: 19; V gene: TRBV7-8; CDR3 protein: CASSLRGVTGGRSYNEQFF; CDR3 DNA: TGTGCCAGCAGCTTACGAGGGGTGACAGGGGGTAGGTCCTACAATGAGCAGTTCTTC
clone size: NA; D gene: TRBD1; J gene: TRBJ1-2; CDR3 length: 13; V gene: TRBV7-9; CDR3 protein: CAVEDRGNYGYTF; CDR3 DNA: TGTGCAGTAGAGGACAGGGGAAACTATGGCTACACCTTC
clone size: NA; D gene: NA; J gene: TRBJ2-4; CDR3 length: 15; V gene: TRBV27; CDR3 protein: CASSSLERLTNIQYF; CDR3 DNA: TGTGCCAGCAGCTCACTAGAGCGTTTAACGAACATTCAGTACTTC
clone size: NA; D gene: NA; J gene: TRBJ1-2; CDR3 length: 14; V gene: TRBV9; CDR3 protein: CASSVDWGRDGYTF; CDR3 DNA: TGTGCCAGCAGCGTAGATTGGGGGCGCGATGGCTACACCTTC
clone size: NA; D gene: TRBD1; J gene: TRBJ1-2; CDR3 length: 14; V gene: TRBV28; CDR3 protein: CASTSVQGAGGYTF; CDR3 DNA: TGTGCCAGCACCTCGGTGCAGGGGGCCGGGGGCTACACCTTC
clone size: NA; D gene: TRBD2; J gene: TRBJ2-1; CDR3 length: 17; V gene: TRBV19; CDR3 protein: CASSVRLAGAPYNEQFF; CDR3 DNA: TGTGCCAGTAGTGTAAGACTAGCGGGAGCCCCCTACAATGAGCAGTTCTTC
clone size: NA; D gene: TRBD1; J gene: TRBJ1-1; CDR3 length: 14; V gene: TRBV24-1; CDR3 protein: CATSDSHGTAEAFF; CDR3 DNA: TGTGCCACCAGTGATTCACACGGGACAGCTGAAGCTTTCTTT
clone size: NA; D gene: TRBD1; J gene: TRBJ1-2; CDR3 length: 16; V gene: TRBV28; CDR3 protein: CASSSTGDRRYYGYTF; CDR3 DNA: TGTGCCAGCAGTTCCACAGGGGACAGACGGTACTATGGCTACACCTTC
clone size: NA; D gene: TRBD2; J gene: TRBJ2-7; CDR3 length: 18; V gene: TRBV5-1; CDR3 protein: CASSYSFGTSGRQNEQYF; CDR3 DNA: TGCGCCAGCAGTTACTCTTTCGGGACTAGCGGGAGACAAAACGAGCAGTACTTC
clone size: NA; D gene: NA; J gene: TRBJ2-5; CDR3 length: 14; V gene: TRBV24-1; CDR3 protein: CATSDLDDGETQYF; CDR3 DNA: TGTGCCACCAGTGATTTGGACGACGGGGAGACCCAGTACTTC
clone size: few; D gene: TRBD1; J gene: TRBJ2-3; CDR3 length: 15; V gene: TRBV6-2/TRBV6-3; CDR3 protein: CASSVWAGGRGTQYF; CDR3 DNA: TGTGCCAGCAGTGTCTGGGCAGGGGGTAGAGGTACGCAGTATTTT
clone size: NA; D gene: TRBD2; J gene: TRBJ2-5; CDR3 length: 17; V gene: TRBV24-1; CDR3 protein: CATSESRRAAGGETQYF; CDR3 DNA: TGTGCCACCAGTGAATCCCGAAGAGCGGCGGGGGGAGAGACCCAGTACTTC
clone size: NA; D gene: NA; J gene: TRBJ2-7; CDR3 length: 14; V gene: TRBV6-1; CDR3 protein: CASSQHNRLHEQYF; CDR3 DNA: TGTGCCAGCAGTCAACATAACCGCCTCCACGAGCAGTACTTC
clone size: NA; D gene: TRBD2; J gene: TRBJ2-1; CDR3 length: 15; V gene: TRBV28; CDR3 protein: CASSPWDYSYNEQFF; CDR3 DNA: TGTGCCAGCAGTCCCTGGGACTATAGTTACAATGAGCAGTTCTTC
clone size: NA; D gene: TRBD1; J gene: TRBJ1-1; CDR3 length: 15; V gene: TRBV28; CDR3 protein: CASSPGTVLFTEAFF; CDR3 DNA: TGTGCCAGCAGTCCCGGGACAGTCCTTTTCACTGAAGCTTTCTTT
clone size: NA; D gene: TRBD2; J gene: TRBJ2-6; CDR3 length: 17; V gene: TRBV2; CDR3 protein: CASSGAAGETGANVLTF; CDR3 DNA: TGTGCCAGCAGTGGAGCAGCGGGAGAAACTGGGGCCAACGTCCTGACTTTC
clone size: NA; D gene: TRBD1; J gene: TRBJ2-7; CDR3 length: 15; V gene: TRBV19; CDR3 protein: CASSPGTGLAYEQYF; CDR3 DNA: TGTGCCAGTAGTCCAGGGACAGGACTCGCCTACGAGCAGTACTTC
clone size: medium-sized; D gene: TRBD2; J gene: TRBJ2-7; CDR3 length: 14; V gene: TRBV11-2; CDR3 protein: CASSVGGGTYEQYF; CDR3 DNA: TGTGCCAGCAGCGTTGGGGGGGGAACCTACGAGCAGTACTTC
clone size: NA; D gene: NA; J gene: TRBJ1-1; CDR3 length: 14; V gene: TRBV28; CDR3 protein: CASSETGFNTEAFF; CDR3 DNA: TGTGCCAGCAGTGAAACAGGATTTAACACTGAAGCTTTCTTT
clone size: NA; D gene: TRBD1; J gene: TRBJ2-2; CDR3 length: 15; V gene: TRBV11-1; CDR3 protein: CASSGDRVNTGELFF; CDR3 DNA: TGTGCCAGCAGCGGGGACAGGGTAAACACCGGGGAGCTGTTTTTT
clone size: medium-sized; D gene: NA; J gene: TRBJ2-7; CDR3 length: 15; V gene: TRBV4-1; CDR3 protein: CASSRALGSSYEQYF; CDR3 DNA: TGCGCCAGCAGCCGGGCGCTGGGGAGCTCCTACGAGCAGTACTTC
clone size: NA; D gene: TRBD2; J gene: TRBJ2-2; CDR3 length: 17; V gene: TRBV5-1; CDR3 protein: CASSMGASGSSTGELFF; CDR3 DNA: TGCGCCAGCAGCATGGGAGCTAGCGGGAGTTCCACCGGGGAGCTGTTTTTT
clone size: NA; D gene: TRBD2; J gene: TRBJ2-5; CDR3 length: 15; V gene: TRBV5-4; CDR3 protein: CASRDSAGLQETQYF; CDR3 DNA: TGTGCCAGCAGGGATTCCGCGGGACTACAAGAGACCCAGTACTTC
clone size: NA; D gene: TRBD1; J gene: TRBJ2-7; CDR3 length: 14; V gene: TRBV9; CDR3 protein: CASSASRDSYEQYF; CDR3 DNA: TGTGCCAGCAGCGCCTCCCGGGACAGCTACGAGCAGTACTTC
clone size: NA; D gene: TRBD2; J gene: TRBJ2-3; CDR3 length: 18; V gene: TRBV9; CDR3 protein: CASSVAGTSGRSTDTQYF; CDR3 DNA: TGTGCCAGCAGCGTAGCTGGGACTAGCGGGAGGAGTACAGATACGCAGTATTTT
clone size: NA; D gene: TRBD1; J gene: TRBJ2-1; CDR3 length: 11; V gene: TRBV30; CDR3 protein: CAWSMGQGLFF; CDR3 DNA: TGTGCCTGGAGCATGGGACAGGGTTTGTTCTTC
clone size: NA; D gene: TRBD1; J gene: TRBJ1-4; CDR3 length: 14; V gene: TRBV5-4; CDR3 protein: CASKRQGTNEKLFF; CDR3 DNA: TGTGCCAGCAAAAGACAGGGAACTAATGAAAAACTGTTTTTT
clone size: NA; D gene: NA; J gene: TRBJ1-6; CDR3 length: 13; V gene: TRBV12-3/TRBV12-4; CDR3 protein: CASRRETNSPLHF; CDR3 DNA: TGTGCCAGCCGTAGGGAGACAAATTCACCCCTCCACTTT
clone size: NA; D gene: TRBD1; J gene: TRBJ1-6; CDR3 length: 14; V gene: TRBV5-1; CDR3 protein: CASRLQGGNSPLHF; CDR3 DNA: TGCGCCAGCAGATTACAGGGGGGAAATTCACCCCTCCACTTT
clone size: NA; D gene: TRBD1; J gene: TRBJ1-2; CDR3 length: 13; V gene: TRBV2; CDR3 protein: CASSTGGGYGYTF; CDR3 DNA: TGTGCCAGCAGTACAGGGGGCGGGTATGGCTACACCTTC